The T cell receptor (beta chain) under discussion was sequenced for a study of T-cell memory formation after mild COVID-19. Study overall: The study found TCR clusters largely donor specific.

This clonotype was observed a handful of times. Its target is unknown. Germline lookup yields CDR1 SGHRS and CDR2 YFSETQ. V lost 3 bases, J lost 7 bases, and 9 bases stayed unmatched. This CDR3 contains 16 residues. Via MiXCR, TCRdb re-called the 5' RACE reads, giving one row per CDR3 protein. The top ten clones hold 2% to 2.5% of a sample with around 180,000 distinct CDR3 sequences, approximately 16% of them seen once. Study-wide results and caveats: CD4/CD8 balance held among clones contracting day 15 to 85, and later expanders leaned CD4+. CD4+ contracting clones lay mainly in CM and EM, CD8+ ones in EMRA. Pre-infection memory already had some responding clones, implying cross-reactive memory joined.

This sequence joins TRBV5-1 and TRBJ1-3; 11 bases line up with TRBD1. Source material: PBMCs or a T cell subset sorted from them (not recorded which). The source of this sequence is an adult woman who had mild COVID-19 (a few samples of this study predate the infection). Cell type and time point are not known. The CDR3 reads CASSSNFGTGGNTIYF. CDR3 bases: TGCGCCAGCAGCTCAAACTTCGGGACAGGGGGGAACACCATATATTTT.